This TCR beta chain derives from a study of T-cell reconstitution after alpha-beta-depleted transplantation in children. The sample holds many counts of this clonotype. CDR3 length: 12 residues. Germline V gives CDR1 MNHEY, CDR2 SVGEGT. During its preparation, the TCRbeta library received unique molecular identifiers. TCRdb independently ran MiXCR on the PCR reads; one entry per CDR3 protein. The sample lists more than 500,000 distinct CDR3 sequences, more than 9.5% seen once, with 11% to 15% in the top ten. The sequenced sample was PBMCs, mostly from graft donor cells, obtained 180 days after TCRalphabeta/CD19-depleted stem cell transplant. The chain links TRBV6-2 or TRBV6-3 to TRBJ2-1; D remains ambiguous. The receptor comes from a female patient aged 2-10 years who had a stem cell transplant for aplastic anemia, so the T cells may come from the graft donor. CDR3 amino acids: CASGFFYNEQFF. CDR3 coding DNA: TGTGCTTCGGGTTTCTTTTACAATGAGCAGTTCTTC.